This paragraph reports one T cell receptor beta chain. There are many counts of this clonotype. Which antigen it targets is not known. No clone much larger than this one lies a single base away; base qualities are absent. The data were obtained in a study of T cells after yellow fever vaccination (dated by TCRdb to between 2017 and 2020). A note on the overall study: The SMART-Seq v4 Ultra Low Input RNA kit was used to prepare libraries from fractions with low cell numbers. Bulk PBMC replicates and cell subsets were isolated from blood drawn at multiple timepoints before and after both primary and secondary immunization. Bulk TCR alpha and beta repertoires were sequenced longitudinally to track T-cell clones before and after primary and booster YFV17D yellow fever vaccination. Two healthy male donors made up the cohort, one aged 18 to 29 years and the other aged 30 to 39 years. Findings and caveats that apply to the study as a whole: The study included only two donors, which limits how far the findings can be generalized. Compared with the primary T-cell response, the secondary T-cell response was weaker but faster, peaking on day 5 rather than day 15. A small share of clonotypes occurred in both CD4 and CD8 compartments, likely arising from convergent recombination. Computational filtering was required because FACS-sorted repertoires could contain abundant contaminating clonotypes from the bulk population. Most clones expanded after primary vaccination were re-detected after the booster (almost 98% of CD4 and around 86% of CD8), suggesting broad memory maintenance.

The cysteine opens and the phenylalanine closes a CDR3 of 14 amino acids. Only the CDR3 DNA stays, 42 bases, in frame from base 1. V loses 5 bases, J loses 0 bases, and the germline ends lie 10 bases apart. CDR1 and CDR2, looked up from the germline V gene, are SGHDT and YYEEEE. The treatment or condition label here, explained by the study, means: live attenuated yellow fever vaccine strain. At every blood-draw timepoint, two biological replicates of bulk PBMCs were collected. A standard Ficoll-Paque protocol was used to isolate PBMCs from peripheral blood. RNA was extracted with TriZol from bulk PBMCs, CD4 and CD8 fractions, and dextramer-positive and dextramer-negative fractions. These reads were obtained on an Illumina NovaSeq 6000. TCR cDNA was synthesized by 5'RACE template switching, which introduced a universal primer site and unique molecular identifiers. Priming for cDNA synthesis came from both the TCR alpha and TCR beta constant segments. Library amplification involved two PCR steps, and the second step added sample barcodes and sequencing adapters. Sequencing of libraries was performed on Illumina HiSeq 2500 (2x100 bp) or NovaSeq (2x150 bp). From the authors' description of their analysis: MIGEC was used to demultiplex reads and collapse the reads into UMI consensus sequences, and MiXCR was used for V(D)J alignment. Vaccine-responding clonotypes were identified with edgeR using replicate PBMC samples, with FDR below 0.01 and a log2 fold change above 5 up to day 15 being required. Each bulk clonotype was labeled CD4 or CD8 based on which sequenced repertoire, CD4 or CD8, contained the clonotype at higher abundance. TCRdb's own reprocessing of the public reads used fastp at Q25 and MiXCR and kept productive beta chains. Rows are unified per CDR3 protein, each entry keeping the most common DNA and genes. These V and J calls originate from TCRdb's pipeline instead of the authors' own analysis. The sample table holds some 300,000 distinct CDR3 sequences, of which around 3.9% were seen once. 20% to 30% of the sample belongs to the ten largest clones.

Sequenced here: PBMCs, sampled on the day of the yellow fever booster vaccination. This clonotype was sampled from a young man who received the YFV17D yellow fever vaccine. The rearrangement combines TRBV5-6 with TRBJ2-3; no D gene is confidently identified. The nucleotides read TGTGCCAGCAGGTTCCCTAACAGCACAGATACGCAGTATTTT. This yields the protein CASRFPNSTDTQYF.